This T cell receptor (beta chain) was sequenced for a study of CD8 T cells in ankylosing spondylitis. Per the germline V gene, CDR1 is LGHDT and CDR2 is YNNKEL (reference sequence). The CDR3 consists of 16 residues. V was clipped by 1 base and J by 1 base, with 13 bases between them. TCRdb reprocessed the 5' RACE reads with MiXCR, giving one entry per CDR3 protein. The sample contains 150,000 to 200,000 distinct CDR3 sequences, around 10% of which appear only once. This clonotype has ten or more counts. The sequence came from a male donor with ankylosing spondylitis or in good health (not recorded which). The chain combines TRBV3-1 with TRBJ1-1, with D perhaps matching TRBD1 (6 bases). Sequencing was performed on blood, either unsorted or a sorted T cell fraction (not recorded which). The chain's CDR3 is CASSQAGGRGNTEAFF. The CDR3 DNA follows: TGTGCCAGCAGCCAAGCCGGGGGGCGTGGGAACACTGAAGCTTTCTTT.